These T cell receptor beta chains were read from a single sample in a study of cytomegalovirus exposure and HLA in healthy donors. Clones were read by immunoSEQ multiplex PCR, and TCRdb kept only the in-frame ones, dropping some. The repertoire holds 100,000 to 120,000 clones, with approximately 83% as singletons. The sample consisted of PBMCs. The source is a man younger than 30 in good health and CMV-seronegative. CDR3s include the opening cysteine and the closing phenylalanine or tryptophan. Fields, in order: D gene, J gene, V gene, clone size, CDR3 protein, CDR3 DNA. The D gene is left open where the match is weak. Where a row states a size, it is once, few, many or the class of an expanded clone; other rows omit it.

D gene: TRBD1; J gene: TRBJ1-3; V gene: TRBV6-1; clone size: -; CDR3 protein: CASLNRDRGRNTIYF; CDR3 DNA: TGTGCCAGTCTCAACCGGGACAGGGGTAGAAACACCATATATTTT
D gene: -; J gene: TRBJ2-7; V gene: TRBV27; clone size: -; CDR3 protein: CASSPDSSPYEQYF; CDR3 DNA: TGTGCCAGCAGTCCCGACAGTAGCCCCTACGAGCAGTACTTC
D gene: -; J gene: TRBJ1-1; V gene: TRBV7-3; clone size: -; CDR3 protein: CASSSGPNTEAFF; CDR3 DNA: TGTGCCAGCAGCTCGGGTCCGAACACTGAAGCTTTCTTT
D gene: -; J gene: TRBJ2-7; V gene: TRBV6-5; clone size: -; CDR3 protein: CASSYGGGSSSYEQYF; CDR3 DNA: TGTGCCAGCAGTTACGGGGGCGGATCGAGCTCCTACGAGCAGTACTTC
D gene: -; J gene: TRBJ2-7; V gene: TRBV29-1; clone size: few; CDR3 protein: CSVELDSGSTYEQYF; CDR3 DNA: TGCAGCGTTGAATTGGACAGCGGCTCTACCTACGAGCAGTACTTC
D gene: TRBD1; J gene: TRBJ2-1; V gene: TRBV7-9; clone size: -; CDR3 protein: CASSDGQGALDEQFF; CDR3 DNA: TGTGCCAGCAGCGATGGACAGGGGGCGTTGGATGAGCAGTTCTTC
D gene: -; J gene: TRBJ2-3; V gene: TRBV7-2; clone size: -; CDR3 protein: CASSLSVQGTQYF; CDR3 DNA: TGTGCCAGCAGCTTATCTGTCCAGGGTACGCAGTATTTT
D gene: -; J gene: TRBJ2-4; V gene: TRBV10-3; clone size: few; CDR3 protein: CASSESRHLDNIQYF; CDR3 DNA: TGTGCCAGCAGTGAATCGAGACACCTTGACAACATTCAGTACTTC
D gene: -; J gene: TRBJ1-2; V gene: TRBV19; clone size: -; CDR3 protein: CASKVQNYGYTF; CDR3 DNA: TGTGCCAGTAAGGTACAGAACTATGGCTACACCTTC
D gene: TRBD1; J gene: TRBJ2-1; V gene: TRBV12-5; clone size: -; CDR3 protein: CASGLGQGRSYNEQFF; CDR3 DNA: TGTGCTAGTGGTTTGGGACAGGGCCGCTCCTACAATGAGCAGTTCTTC
D gene: -; J gene: TRBJ2-7; V gene: TRBV7-2; clone size: -; CDR3 protein: CASTLEDSSYEQYF; CDR3 DNA: TGTGCCAGCACCCTTGAAGACAGCTCCTACGAGCAGTACTTC
D gene: TRBD1; J gene: TRBJ2-7; V gene: TRBV5-1; clone size: -; CDR3 protein: CASSSGQGVVRRENEQYF; CDR3 DNA: TGCGCCAGCAGCTCCGGACAGGGGGTTGTTAGACGGGAGAACGAGCAGTACTTC
D gene: -; J gene: TRBJ2-7; V gene: TRBV6-1; clone size: -; CDR3 protein: CASSKQRTYEQYF; CDR3 DNA: TGTGCCAGCTCCAAACAGAGAACCTACGAGCAGTACTTC
D gene: -; J gene: TRBJ2-1; V gene: TRBV20-1; clone size: -; CDR3 protein: CSALRVSEQFF; CDR3 DNA: TGCAGTGCCCTCAGGGTGTCTGAGCAGTTCTTC
D gene: -; J gene: TRBJ2-2; V gene: TRBV18; clone size: -; CDR3 protein: CASSSGLNTGELFF; CDR3 DNA: TGTGCCAGCTCAAGTGGACTTAACACCGGGGAGCTGTTTTTT
D gene: -; J gene: TRBJ2-3; V gene: TRBV5-1; clone size: -; CDR3 protein: CASSATPGGDTQYF; CDR3 DNA: TGCGCCAGCAGCGCAACCCCAGGGGGGGATACGCAGTATTTT
D gene: TRBD1; J gene: TRBJ2-1; V gene: TRBV9; clone size: once; CDR3 protein: CASSVGQGVGNEQFF; CDR3 DNA: TGTGCCAGCAGCGTGGGACAGGGGGTGGGCAATGAGCAGTTCTTC
D gene: -; J gene: TRBJ1-1; V gene: TRBV11-3; clone size: -; CDR3 protein: CASSLGGDTEAFF; CDR3 DNA: TGTGCCAGCAGCTTAGGGGGGGACACTGAAGCTTTCTTT
D gene: TRBD1; J gene: TRBJ1-1; V gene: TRBV11-3; clone size: -; CDR3 protein: CASRRLGTANTEAFF; CDR3 DNA: TGTGCCAGCAGGCGCCTTGGGACAGCGAACACTGAAGCTTTCTTT
D gene: TRBD1; J gene: TRBJ1-4; V gene: TRBV19; clone size: -; CDR3 protein: CASTAGTADEKLFF; CDR3 DNA: TGTGCCAGTACCGCAGGGACAGCGGATGAAAAACTGTTTTTT
D gene: -; J gene: TRBJ1-2; V gene: TRBV28; clone size: few; CDR3 protein: CASSLSGLGYTF; CDR3 DNA: TGTGCCAGCAGTTTATCCGGTCTTGGCTACACCTTC
D gene: -; J gene: TRBJ1-1; V gene: TRBV28; clone size: -; CDR3 protein: CASSPQTRIEAFF; CDR3 DNA: TGTGCCAGCAGTCCACAAACCCGAATTGAAGCTTTCTTT
D gene: -; J gene: TRBJ2-7; V gene: TRBV7-8; clone size: -; CDR3 protein: CASSLAQSSSYEQYF; CDR3 DNA: TGTGCCAGCAGCTTAGCGCAGTCTTCCTCCTACGAGCAGTACTTC
D gene: -; J gene: TRBJ1-1; V gene: TRBV2; clone size: -; CDR3 protein: CASRGRANTEAFF; CDR3 DNA: TGTGCCAGCAGGGGGAGGGCCAACACTGAAGCTTTCTTT
D gene: TRBD2; J gene: TRBJ2-7; V gene: TRBV29-1; clone size: -; CDR3 protein: CSALGTSVYEQYF; CDR3 DNA: TGCAGCGCCCTCGGGACTAGCGTCTACGAGCAGTACTTC
D gene: TRBD2; J gene: TRBJ2-7; V gene: TRBV11-2; clone size: -; CDR3 protein: CASSRTSQREQYF; CDR3 DNA: TGTGCCAGCAGCCGGACTAGTCAGCGCGAGCAGTACTTC
D gene: -; J gene: TRBJ2-7; V gene: TRBV19; clone size: once; CDR3 protein: CASSIDRRGSHEQYF; CDR3 DNA: TGTGCCAGTAGTATAGATCGGCGGGGCTCCCACGAGCAGTACTTC
D gene: TRBD1; J gene: TRBJ2-7; V gene: TRBV7-9; clone size: -; CDR3 protein: CAANSPDRSGYEQYF; CDR3 DNA: TGTGCCGCGAACTCCCCGGACAGGTCCGGATACGAGCAGTACTTC
D gene: TRBD2; J gene: TRBJ2-7; V gene: TRBV7-7; clone size: -; CDR3 protein: CASSSSSGKSNEQYF; CDR3 DNA: TGTGCTAGCAGCTCTAGTAGCGGGAAATCCAACGAGCAGTACTTC
D gene: TRBD2; J gene: TRBJ2-6; V gene: TRBV2; clone size: -; CDR3 protein: CASSEVLGGGRSGANVLTF; CDR3 DNA: TGTGCCAGCAGTGAGGTTTTGGGCGGGGGTCGCTCTGGGGCCAACGTCCTGACTTTC
D gene: -; J gene: TRBJ1-2; V gene: TRBV28; clone size: -; CDR3 protein: CAGSDAGYGYTF; CDR3 DNA: TGTGCCGGCTCAGACGCGGGGTATGGCTACACCTTC
D gene: -; J gene: TRBJ2-1; V gene: TRBV19; clone size: -; CDR3 protein: CASSSYRGSGRLGVDNEQFF; CDR3 DNA: TGTGCCAGTAGCAGCTACAGGGGAAGCGGGAGACTTGGGGTTGACAATGAGCAGTTCTTC
D gene: -; J gene: TRBJ1-3; V gene: TRBV28; clone size: -; CDR3 protein: CASTGFPATIYF; CDR3 DNA: TGTGCCAGCACGGGGTTTCCCGCGACCATATATTTT
D gene: -; J gene: TRBJ2-5; V gene: TRBV6-1; clone size: -; CDR3 protein: CASSSGIQETQYF; CDR3 DNA: TGTGCCAGCAGTTCAGGGATTCAGGAGACCCAGTACTTC
D gene: -; J gene: TRBJ1-3; V gene: TRBV25-1; clone size: -; CDR3 protein: CASSGYRASSGNTIYF; CDR3 DNA: TGTGCCAGCAGTGGGTACAGGGCCAGCTCTGGAAACACCATATATTTT
D gene: TRBD1; J gene: TRBJ2-1; V gene: TRBV19; clone size: -; CDR3 protein: CASSLQGAFHEQFF; CDR3 DNA: TGTGCCAGTAGTTTACAGGGGGCATTCCATGAGCAGTTCTTC
D gene: -; J gene: TRBJ1-4; V gene: TRBV9; clone size: -; CDR3 protein: CASSVELGFEKLFF; CDR3 DNA: TGTGCCAGCAGCGTAGAACTAGGGTTTGAAAAACTGTTTTTT
D gene: TRBD1; J gene: TRBJ2-1; V gene: TRBV28; clone size: -; CDR3 protein: CARSRDRNNEQFF; CDR3 DNA: TGTGCCAGGTCCCGGGACAGGAACAATGAGCAGTTCTTC
D gene: TRBD1; J gene: TRBJ2-3; V gene: TRBV28; clone size: -; CDR3 protein: CASTQTGTGLGDTQYF; CDR3 DNA: TGTGCCAGCACCCAAACCGGGACAGGCCTTGGGGATACGCAGTATTTT
D gene: TRBD2; J gene: TRBJ2-1; V gene: TRBV9; clone size: few; CDR3 protein: CASSVGLGYNEQFF; CDR3 DNA: TGTGCCAGCAGCGTGGGACTAGGGTACAATGAGCAGTTCTTC
D gene: TRBD1; J gene: TRBJ1-5; V gene: TRBV5-5; clone size: -; CDR3 protein: CASSGIQGPQPQHF; CDR3 DNA: TGTGCCAGCAGCGGCATACAGGGGCCTCAGCCCCAGCATTTT
D gene: -; J gene: TRBJ2-7; V gene: TRBV5-1; clone size: -; CDR3 protein: CASSLNMEGEQYF; CDR3 DNA: TGCGCCAGCAGCTTGAATATGGAGGGCGAGCAGTACTTC
D gene: TRBD2; J gene: TRBJ2-5; V gene: TRBV27; clone size: -; CDR3 protein: CASSVLAGEPKTQYF; CDR3 DNA: TGTGCCAGCAGTGTCCTAGCGGGAGAACCCAAGACCCAGTACTTC
D gene: -; J gene: TRBJ1-3; V gene: TRBV9; clone size: -; CDR3 protein: CASGTGTSGNTIYF; CDR3 DNA: TGTGCCAGCGGGACTGGGACCTCTGGAAACACCATATATTTT
D gene: -; J gene: TRBJ1-1; V gene: TRBV4-1; clone size: -; CDR3 protein: CASSPRSPGNTEAFF; CDR3 DNA: TGCGCCAGCAGCCCCCGATCCCCCGGGAACACTGAAGCTTTCTTT
D gene: TRBD1; J gene: TRBJ2-7; V gene: TRBV30; clone size: -; CDR3 protein: CASRRTGTSYEQYF; CDR3 DNA: TGTGCCTCCCGACGGACAGGGACCTCCTACGAGCAGTACTTC